This paragraph reports one TCR beta chain. This specimen belongs to a study of blood T cell repertoires in COVID-19. Method: immunoSEQ multiplex PCR; TCRdb's copy keeps in-frame clones and lacks some. The sample gives approximately 170,000 clones, around 86% of which show up once; 10% to 15% is in the top ten. The specimen sequenced was peripheral blood. The clonotype was recovered from a man between 65 and 85 years old who had recovered from COVID-19.

The CDR3 DNA reads as TGTGCCAGCTCACCCCCCTCGGGTGGCTCCTACAATGAGCAGTTCTTC. Translation gives CASSPPSGGSYNEQFF. This chain links TRBV18 with TRBJ2-1; unclear D gene. The V and J ends lost 3 bases and 0 bases respectively, with 12 bases between them. The CDR3 totals 16 residues. Germline CDR1 and CDR2: KGHSH and LQKENI.